This entry concerns a single T cell receptor beta chain. Antigen: not known. This specimen belongs to a study of T cell responses to AZD1222 COVID-19 vaccine. Assay: immunoSEQ multiplex PCR; the TCRdb copy retains only in-frame clones and omits some. The sample lists about 90,000 clones, approximately 90% occurring once. Per germline, CDR1 SGHTA and CDR2 FQGNSA. This CDR3 region has 11 residues. Trimming stripped 6 bases from V and 3 bases from J, with 4 bases between. Study results and caveats: Vaccination with two AZD1222 doses was followed by a rise in Spike-specific TCR breadth and depth. Across the whole spike, CD4 TCRs peaked at regions 160-218 and 743-854.

The receptor was isolated from an adult in good health. The chain joins TRBV7-2 to TRBJ2-3, with no clear D. Here the sequenced sample was peripheral blood, taken on day 0 of MenACWY control vaccination. CDR3: CASRVTDTQYF. The CDR3 DNA reads TGTGCCAGCAGGGTAACAGATACGCAGTATTTT.